This entry describes one T cell receptor (beta chain). The antigen is undetermined. Germline loops: CDR1 MGHRA, CDR2 YSYEKL. Trimming took 0 bases from V and 0 from J, leaving 11 bases between them. The CDR3 length is 16 residues. The sample is drawn from a study of T cell repertoires in cytomegalovirus infection. About the study: The public TCR beta signatures pointed to both CMV infection and matching HLA type.

MiXCR, applied by TCRdb to the reads, yields one record per CDR3 protein. Of about 490,000 distinct CDR3 sequences in the sample, more than 20% were seen once. The study's findings and limits: Clonotype analysis showed dominance of the ex vivo response by HLA-C-restricted CMV-specific TCR beta clonotypes. Identification of carriers of CMV plus the relevant HLA was achieved through cumulative public TCR beta family frequency.

The chain uses TRBV4-1 and TRBJ1-1; a possible D gene is TRBD1 (5 bases). The sequenced sample was PBMCs. This clonotype was sampled from a human donor in good health (CMV status not recorded). Some clones in this sample may be carry-over from other donors' samples. CDR3 nucleotides: TGCGCCAGCAGCCAAGAGTCGAGGGGAATGAACACTGAAGCTTTCTTT. Translated: CASSQESRGMNTEAFF.